These 17 T cell receptor beta chains were sequenced from one sample in a study of immune characteristics of hereditary and idiopathic chronic pancreatitis. TCRdb's copy holds only in-frame clones and misses some; the assay was immunoSEQ multiplex PCR. Of roughly 1,700 clones listed, 65% to 80% are singletons. Total pancreatectomy with islet autotransplantation was the source of the chronic pancreatitis pancreas tissue. The sequencing input was pancreas tissue with hereditary chronic pancreatitis. The source of these receptors is a human donor with chronic pancreatitis.

A few counts support this clone. This chain joins TRBV30 and TRBJ1-1; unclear D gene. The germline V gene has CDR1 GTSNPN and CDR2 SVGIG (reference sequence). The CDR3 has 11 amino acids. The V end was cut by 2 bases, the J end by 8 bases, with 9 bases between. The CDR3 here is CAWSLATEAFF. The CDR3 bases are TGTGCCTGGAGTCTAGCGACAGAAGCTTTCTTT. Supplemented by reference TRBV30 and TRBJ1-1, the full variable domain reads SQTIHQWPATLVQPVGSPLSLECTVEGTSNPNLYWYRQAAGRGLQLLFYSVGIGQISSEVPQNLSASRPQDRQFILSSKKLLLSDSGFYLCAWSLATEAFFGQGTRLTVV.

The rearrangement uses TRBV10-3 and TRBJ2-1, with TRBD2 identical over 12 bases. From germline, CDR1 is ENHRY and CDR2 SYGVKD. V dropped 4 bases and J dropped 8; count of bases not matched to a gene: 3. The CDR3 is made up of 14 amino acids. The CDR3 DNA reads as TGTGCCATCAGTGGACTAGCGGGGGTTCATGAGCAGTTCTTC. This codes for CAISGLAGVHEQFF.

The chain uses TRBV6-6 and TRBJ1-6, with 7 bases aligning to TRBD1. With V trimmed by 2 bases and J by 9 bases, 10 bases remained unmatched. CDR1 is MNHNY and CDR2 is SVGAGI in the germline V gene (reference sequence). This CDR3 is built from 16 residues. The CDR3 DNA is TGTGCCAGCAGTTACAACAGGGGCGCACAATTTTCACCCCTCCACTTT. It is translated as CASSYNRGAQFSPLHF.

The chain links TRBV5-6 to TRBJ1-4; no firm D call. Between the trimmed V and J ends, which lost 0 bases and 8 bases, there was a span of 2 bases. CDR1 is SGHDT and CDR2 is YYEEEE in the germline V gene. The length of the CDR3 is 11 residues. In nucleotides, the CDR3 is TGTGCCAGCAGCTTGGGGGAAAAACTGTTTTTT. This translates into CASSLGEKLFF.

The rearrangement links TRBV20-1 to TRBJ2-7; D gene uncertain. The V gene's germline CDR1 is DFQATT and CDR2 SNEGSKA (reference sequence). Trimming left V 3 bases short and J 0 bases short, with 9 bases between. The CDR3 length is 13 residues. The chain's CDR3 is CSASPRSSYEQYF. The CDR3, as DNA: TGCAGTGCTAGTCCCAGGAGCTCCTACGAGCAGTACTTC.

V is TRBV27 and J is TRBJ1-5; no reliable D call. This CDR3 spans 14 amino acids. V was cut by 3 bases and J by 0 bases, with 6 bases left in between. Per the germline V gene, CDR1 is MNHEY and CDR2 is SMNVEV (reference sequence). In nucleotides, the CDR3 is TGTGCCAGCAGTTTGGGGTATAGCAATCAGCCCCAGCATTTT. This gives the protein CASSLGYSNQPQHF.

The chain recombines TRBV6-4 with TRBJ2-6, with no clear D. With 2 bases removed from V and 0 bases from J, the gap between germline ends came to 2 bases. The CDR3 totals 14 residues. The germline V gene has CDR1 MRHNA and CDR2 SNTAGT. In DNA form, the CDR3 reads TGTGCCAGCAGTGACAACTCTGGGGCCAACGTCCTGACTTTC. Protein sequence: CASSDNSGANVLTF.

As for this clone: The junction departs from germline at one end; a sequencing error may be responsible. In DNA form, the CDR3 reads TGTGCCAGCAGCCTACCACAGGGGGCGTCCTCCGAGCAGTACTTC. Protein product: CASSLPQGASSEQYF. The chain employs TRBV5-4 and TRBJ2-7; 9 nucleotides align to TRBD1. The CDR3 is 15 amino acids. Germline loops: CDR1 SGHNT, CDR2 YYREEE (reference sequence).

This chain uses TRBV25-1 with TRBJ1-4; the match to TRBD1 covers 7 bases. CDR1 is MGHDK, CDR2 SYGVNS, per germline. Trimming at V came to 1 base and at J to 2 bases, leaving 7 bases not matched to a gene. The CDR3 runs to 17 residues. CDR3 residues: CASSEFERGRTNEKLFF. As DNA, the CDR3 is TGTGCCAGCAGTGAATTCGAGAGGGGGCGGACTAATGAAAAACTGTTTTTT.

The count of this clone is one. CDR3 amino acids: CASRSAHTQYF. The CDR3 DNA reads TGTGCCAGCAGATCGGCCCATACGCAGTATTTT. The chain joins TRBV7-8 to TRBJ2-3; no clear D. Trimming shortened V by 6 bases and J by 7 bases, and 8 bases separated the two germline ends. There are 11 residues in the CDR3. Germline CDR1 reads SGHVS; CDR2 reads FQNEAQ.

The chain is built from TRBV23-1 and TRBJ2-5; 10 bases map to TRBD2. TRBV23-1 is noted as an ORF with a role that remains uncertain. The J segment lost 0 bases and the V segment lost 2 bases, leaving 15 bases of the junction unmatched. The CDR3 runs 20 residues. CDR3 sequence: CASSQDPGLAPWGYQETQYF. The CDR3 nucleotides are TGCGCCAGCAGTCAAGACCCGGGACTAGCGCCCTGGGGGTACCAAGAGACCCAGTACTTC.

In this sample, this clone turned up a few times. The chain carries TRBV29-1 and TRBJ2-7; D unresolved. V was cut by 0 bases and J by 3 bases, with 6 bases left in between. Germline V gene lookup returns CDR1 SQVTM and CDR2 ANQGSEA. The CDR3 length is 12 residues. The CDR3 nucleotides are TGCAGCGTTGAAGATCGGTTCTACGAGCAGTACTTC. As protein: CSVEDRFYEQYF.

J is TRBJ2-1 and V is TRBV29-1, with D maybe TRBD2 (6 bases). V lost 3 bases to trimming and J lost 9 bases, with 18 bases between them. Germline CDR1 reads SQVTM; CDR2 reads ANQGSEA. CDR3 length: 14 amino acids. DNA for the CDR3: TGCAGCGTTGATCCCAGCGGGCTCCGAGGTGAGCAGTTCTTC. Its translation is CSVDPSGLRGEQFF.

The V call is TRBV19, the J call TRBJ1-6; no clear D. CDR1 and CDR2 (germline): LNHDA, SQIVND (reference sequence). V was trimmed by 6 bases and J by 5 bases, leaving 11 bases between them. This CDR3 contains 14 residues. The CDR3 sequence is CASSVESDNSPLHF. CDR3 coding DNA: TGTGCCAGTAGCGTTGAGTCCGATAATTCACCCCTCCACTTT.

The chain recombines TRBV10-1 with TRBJ2-3; 7 bases line up with TRBD1. This CDR3 has 15 amino acids. Germline V gives CDR1 WNHNN, CDR2 SYGVQD (reference sequence). The J segment lost 2 bases and the V segment lost 2 bases, leaving 4 bases of the junction unmatched. CDR3 DNA: TGCGCCAGCAGTGAGACAGGGGAAAACACAGATACGCAGTATTTT. As protein: CASSETGENTDTQYF.

This chain links TRBV18 with TRBJ1-2, with unresolved D. This CDR3 region has 14 residues. Germline CDR1 reads KGHSH; CDR2 reads LQKENI. The V end lost 3 bases, the J end lost 5 bases, and 13 bases lay between the germline ends. This CDR3 is CASSPPTESYGYTF. CDR3 DNA sequence: TGTGCCAGCTCACCCCCTACGGAGTCTTATGGCTACACCTTC. Supplemented by reference TRBV18 and TRBJ1-2, the full variable domain reads NAGVMQNPRHLVRRRGQEARLRCSPMKGHSHVYWYRQLPEEGLKFMVYLQKENIIDESGMPKERFSAEFPKEGPSILRIQQVVRGDSAAYFCASSPPTESYGYTFGSGTRLTVV.

The chain employs TRBV7-3 and TRBJ2-1; 14 bases are a match to TRBD2. The J segment lost 4 bases and the V segment lost 5 bases, leaving 7 bases of the junction unmatched. This CDR3 comprises 17 residues. Per the germline V gene, CDR1 is SGHTA and CDR2 is FQGTGA. CDR3 sequence: CASSQGLAGGPYNEQFF. CDR3 nucleotides: TGTGCCAGCAGCCAAGGACTAGCGGGGGGTCCTTACAATGAGCAGTTCTTC.